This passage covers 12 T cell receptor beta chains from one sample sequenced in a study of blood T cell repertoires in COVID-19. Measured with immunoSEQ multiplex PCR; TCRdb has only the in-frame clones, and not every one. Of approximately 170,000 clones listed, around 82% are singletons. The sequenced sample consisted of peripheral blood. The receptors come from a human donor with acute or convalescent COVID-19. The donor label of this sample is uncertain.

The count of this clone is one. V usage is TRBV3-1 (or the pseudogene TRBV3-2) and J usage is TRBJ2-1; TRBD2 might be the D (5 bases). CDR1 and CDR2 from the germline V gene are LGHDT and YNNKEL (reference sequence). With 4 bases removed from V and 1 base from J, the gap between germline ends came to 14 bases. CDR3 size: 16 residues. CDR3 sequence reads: CASSRGDDPSYNEQFF. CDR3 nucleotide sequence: TGTGCCAGCAGCCGGGGAGATGACCCTTCCTACAATGAGCAGTTCTTC.

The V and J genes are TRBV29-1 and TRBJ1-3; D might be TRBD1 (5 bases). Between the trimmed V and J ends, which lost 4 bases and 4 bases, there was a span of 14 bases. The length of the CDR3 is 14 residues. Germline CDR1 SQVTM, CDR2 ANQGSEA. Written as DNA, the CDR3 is TGCAGCGTTGGTACGGACACAGCCGGAAACACCATATATTTT. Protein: CSVGTDTAGNTIYF.

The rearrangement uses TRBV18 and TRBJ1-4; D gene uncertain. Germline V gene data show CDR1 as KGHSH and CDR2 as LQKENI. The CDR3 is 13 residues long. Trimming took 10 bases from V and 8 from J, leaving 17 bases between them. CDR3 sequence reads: CANSKGTGEKLFF. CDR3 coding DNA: TGTGCCAACTCCAAAGGCACCGGGGAAAAACTGTTTTTT.

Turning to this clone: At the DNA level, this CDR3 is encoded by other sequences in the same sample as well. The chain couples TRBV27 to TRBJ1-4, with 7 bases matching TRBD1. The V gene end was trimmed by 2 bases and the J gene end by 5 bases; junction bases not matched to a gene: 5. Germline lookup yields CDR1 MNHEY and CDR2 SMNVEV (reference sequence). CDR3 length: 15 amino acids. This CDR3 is CASSLRGRGNEKLFF. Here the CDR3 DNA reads TGTGCCAGCAGTTTAAGGGGGCGGGGAAATGAAAAACTGTTTTTT.

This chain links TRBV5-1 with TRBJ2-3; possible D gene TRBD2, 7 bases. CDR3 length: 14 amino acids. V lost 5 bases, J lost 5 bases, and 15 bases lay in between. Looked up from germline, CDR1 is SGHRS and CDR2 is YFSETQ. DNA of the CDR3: TGCGCCAGCAGTTGGGGAGGGGGGCAAGATACGCAGTATTTT. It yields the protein CASSWGGGQDTQYF.

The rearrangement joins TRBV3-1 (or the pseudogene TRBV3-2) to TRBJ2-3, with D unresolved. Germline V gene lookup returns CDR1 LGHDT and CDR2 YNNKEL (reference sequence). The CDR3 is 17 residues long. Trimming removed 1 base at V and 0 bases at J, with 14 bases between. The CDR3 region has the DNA TGTGCCAGCAGCCAAGGGATCGCGCGGTCTAGCACAGATACGCAGTATTTT. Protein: CASSQGIARSSTDTQYF.

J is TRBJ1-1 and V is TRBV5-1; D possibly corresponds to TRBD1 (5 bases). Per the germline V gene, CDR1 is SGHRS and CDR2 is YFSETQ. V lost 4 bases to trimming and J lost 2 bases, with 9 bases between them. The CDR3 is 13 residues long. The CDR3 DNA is TGCGCCAGCAGCGCCAGGGCCAACACTGAAGCTTTCTTT. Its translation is CASSARANTEAFF.

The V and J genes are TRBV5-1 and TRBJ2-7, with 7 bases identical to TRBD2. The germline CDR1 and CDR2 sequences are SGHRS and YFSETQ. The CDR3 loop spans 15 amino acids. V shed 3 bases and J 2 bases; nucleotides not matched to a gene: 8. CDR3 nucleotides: TGCGCCAGCAGCTCGAGCCCTCGGGGGGCCTACGAGCAGTACTTC. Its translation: CASSSSPRGAYEQYF.

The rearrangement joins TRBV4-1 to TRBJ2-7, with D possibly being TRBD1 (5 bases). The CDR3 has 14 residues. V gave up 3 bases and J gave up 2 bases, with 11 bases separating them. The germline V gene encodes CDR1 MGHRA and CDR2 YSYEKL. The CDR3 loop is CASSQVQTAYEQYF. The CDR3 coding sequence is TGCGCCAGCAGCCAGGTCCAGACAGCCTACGAGCAGTACTTC.

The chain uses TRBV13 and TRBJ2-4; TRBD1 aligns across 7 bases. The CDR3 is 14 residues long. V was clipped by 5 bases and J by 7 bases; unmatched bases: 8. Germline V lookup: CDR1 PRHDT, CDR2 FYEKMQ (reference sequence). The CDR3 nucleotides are TGTGCCAGCAGCAAGACAGGGAACGAGAACATTCAGTACTTC. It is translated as CASSKTGNENIQYF.

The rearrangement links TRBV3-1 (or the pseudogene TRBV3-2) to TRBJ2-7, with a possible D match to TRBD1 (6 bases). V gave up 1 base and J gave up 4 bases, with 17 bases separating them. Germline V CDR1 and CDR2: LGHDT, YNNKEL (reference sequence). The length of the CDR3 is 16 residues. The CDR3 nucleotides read TGTGCCAGCAGCCAAGTGATGGCAGGGGTTCATTACGAGCAGTACTTC. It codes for CASSQVMAGVHYEQYF.

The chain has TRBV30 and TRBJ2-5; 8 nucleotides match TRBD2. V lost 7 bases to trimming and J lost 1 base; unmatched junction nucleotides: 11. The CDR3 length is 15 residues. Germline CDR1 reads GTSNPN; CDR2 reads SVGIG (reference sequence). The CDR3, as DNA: TGTGCCTCCTCGGGGGGGACTGGCTTCCAAGAGACCCAGTACTTC. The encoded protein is CASSGGTGFQETQYF.